The next 14 T cell receptor beta chains were all read from a single sample in a study of beta chain features in type 1 diabetes. What was sequenced were expressed TCRB transcripts, since all of the isolated RNA had been reverse transcribed. The method was immunoSEQ multiplex PCR; TCRdb's version includes in-frame clones alone and lacks a portion of them. Here the sample spans under 900,000 clones, roughly 17% being singletons. The material sequenced was naive CD4+ T cells from blood. The receptors originated from a woman in her late teens or twenties in good health.

This clone was counted between two and nine times. The chain combines TRBV18 with TRBJ1-1, with TRBD1 matching over 8 bases. CDR1 and CDR2 from the germline V gene are KGHSH and LQKENI. The junction had 6 bases not matched to a gene; V was cut back by 3 bases and J by 3 bases. The length of the CDR3 is 15 residues. CDR3 nucleotide sequence: TGTGCCAGCTCACCCATGGGACAGGACTACACTGAAGCTTTCTTT. This codes for CASSPMGQDYTEAFF.

The rearrangement links TRBV9 to TRBJ2-7, with D unclear. CDR3 length: 13 residues. Per the germline V gene, CDR1 is SGDLS and CDR2 is YYNGEE. Trimming took off 0 bases at V and 4 bases at J, with 8 bases between the two ends. CDR3 sequence reads: CASSVDVNYEQYF. The CDR3 nucleotides read TGTGCCAGCAGCGTAGATGTGAATTACGAGCAGTACTTC.

This clone was detected a few times. V usage is TRBV23-1 and J usage is TRBJ2-7; tentative D call: TRBD2 (5 bases). TRBV23-1 is sorted into the ORF group, with uncertain function. The CDR3 is 12 residues long. V was trimmed by 2 bases and J by 5 bases, leaving 7 bases between them. Here the CDR3 reads CASSQEGHEQYF. The CDR3 DNA reads TGCGCCAGCAGTCAAGAGGGCCACGAGCAGTACTTC.

This CDR3 is CAISEHGHNQPQHF. In DNA form, the CDR3 reads TGTGCCATCAGTGAGCACGGCCACAATCAGCCCCAGCATTTT. The chain recombines TRBV10-3 with TRBJ1-5; no clear D. Looked up from germline, CDR1 is ENHRY and CDR2 is SYGVKD. There are 14 residues in the CDR3. With 2 bases removed from V and 3 bases from J, the gap between germline ends came to 8 bases.

This clone has only a few counts. The rearrangement joins TRBV29-1 to TRBJ2-5; D is perhaps TRBD2 (6 bases). The DNA end favors TRBJ2-7, so the J call may be wrong. This CDR3 comprises 14 residues. Per the germline V gene, CDR1 is SQVTM and CDR2 is ANQGSEA. The CDR3 DNA reads as TGCAGCGTTGGTACTGGGGGAGGAAGCTACGAGCAGTACTTC. Amino acids: CSVGTGGGSYEQYF.

This clone occurred a few times. The rearrangement joins TRBV29-1 to TRBJ1-1; no reliable D call. This CDR3 region has 12 residues. Trimming left V 7 bases short and J 4 bases short, with 13 bases between. In germline, CDR1 is SQVTM, CDR2 ANQGSEA. The CDR3 loop reads CSAAGASTEAFF. DNA for the CDR3: TGCAGCGCCGCCGGAGCGTCCACTGAAGCTTTCTTT.

This sequence joins TRBV19 and TRBJ1-1, with a weak D call TRBD1 (5 bases). Trimming removed 4 bases from V and 11 bases from J, with 17 bases in between. Germline values: CDR1 LNHDA, CDR2 SQIVND (reference sequence). The CDR3 runs 13 residues. This CDR3 is CASSSRWDRGAFF. CDR3 bases: TGTGCCAGTAGTAGCCGGTGGGACCGAGGGGCTTTCTTT.

This clone has only a few counts. This chain uses TRBV5-6 with TRBJ2-6; a possible D gene is TRBD1 (5 bases). Germline assignment: CDR1 SGHDT and CDR2 YYEEEE. The CDR3 covers 15 residues. The V and J ends lost 3 bases and 3 bases respectively, with 10 bases between them. As DNA, the CDR3 is TGTGCCAGCAGCTCCCAGGGTCTTGGGGCCAACGTCCTGACTTTC. It encodes CASSSQGLGANVLTF.

This clone was observed a few times. The V gene is TRBV7-3, the J gene TRBJ2-6; no firm D call. The germline gives CDR1 SGHTA, CDR2 FQGTGA. The CDR3 runs 13 residues. Between the trimmed V and J ends, which lost 8 bases and 2 bases, there was a span of 7 bases. CDR3 amino acids: CASSGAGANVLTF. CDR3 sequence (DNA): TGTGCCAGCTCTGGAGCTGGGGCCAACGTCCTGACTTTC.

V usage is TRBV28 and J usage is TRBJ2-7, with 8 positions matching TRBD1. The junction had 7 bases not matched to a gene; V was cut back by 3 bases and J by 6 bases. The CDR3 contains 14 residues. CDR1 MDHEN and CDR2 SYDVKM come from the germline V gene. The CDR3 DNA follows: TGTGCCAGCAGTTTGGGGCAGGGGGCTCGCGAGCAGTACTTC. Its translation: CASSLGQGAREQYF.

This clone was counted a few times. The chain is built from TRBV28 and TRBJ1-1; no clear D gene. The V end lost 2 bases, the J end lost 7 bases, and 8 bases lay between the germline ends. The length of the CDR3 is 12 residues. Germline loops: CDR1 MDHEN, CDR2 SYDVKM. The DNA of the CDR3 is TGTGCCAGCAGTTTAATCTCCCTTGAAGCTTTCTTT. It translates to CASSLISLEAFF.

In its sample, this clone was seen a few times. CDR3 residues: CASSYRRDTEAFF. CDR3 bases: TGTGCCAGCAGTTATCGGAGAGACACTGAAGCTTTCTTT. The rearrangement uses TRBV27 and TRBJ1-1; D gene ambiguous. This CDR3 region has 13 residues. Trimming stripped 4 bases from V and 3 bases from J, with 9 bases between. Germline loops: CDR1 MNHEY, CDR2 SMNVEV (reference sequence).

This clone was seen more than once but under ten times. V gene TRBV7-9 combines with J gene TRBJ2-6, with D uncertain. CDR1 is SEHNR and CDR2 is FQNEAQ in the germline V gene (reference sequence). The V gene lost 8 bases and the J gene lost 0 bases, with 11 bases spanning the gap. The CDR3 has 15 residues. CDR3 residues: CASRSPTSGANVLTF. CDR3 nucleotide sequence: TGTGCCAGCCGATCTCCCACCTCTGGGGCCAACGTCCTGACTTTC.

This clone was found a few times. The V and J genes are TRBV10-3 and TRBJ2-2; the match to TRBD1 covers 8 bases. The CDR3 spans 14 residues. Trimming took 6 bases from V and 4 from J; bases not matched to a gene: 4. Germline-derived CDR1 and CDR2 are ENHRY and SYGVKD. CDR3 DNA: TGTGCCATCAGCCCGGGGACAGGCACCGGGGAGCTGTTTTTT. Residues: CAISPGTGTGELFF.